The present TCR beta chain was sequenced within a study of shared clonotypes between healthy human individuals. Study at large: Donor composition was a couple of women and a few men, aged 18 to 49. Study-wide findings and caveats: An anticipated effect of sequencing depth on clonotype sharing among donors was recognized.

The authors sequenced unsorted PBMC DNA on ten immunoSEQ deep assay plates. Sequenced by immunoSEQ multiplex PCR; TCRdb stores in-frame clones only, minus some. The data hold fewer than 550,000 clones, with 75% to 80% observed a single time. Details on this clone: Its antigen is undetermined.

J lost 4 bases, V lost 8 bases, and 7 bases had no gene match. The CDR3 contains 13 residues. CDR1 is ENHRY, CDR2 SYGVKD, per germline. Unsorted samples, those not sorted, used approximately 100 million PBMCs for genomic DNA. Sequenced input: PBMCs. The TCR was taken from a woman between 35 and 50 years old in good health. Some clones in this sample may be carry-over from other donors' samples. This chain joins TRBV10-3 and TRBJ1-2, with 7 bases lining up with TRBD1. CDR3 loop: CAIAAGGVYGYTF. CDR3 DNA sequence: TGTGCCATCGCGGCAGGGGGAGTCTATGGCTACACCTTC.